Each of the 13 T cell receptor beta chains below was sequenced from the same sample in a study of CD8+CD57+ T cells in acquired aplastic anemia. Genomic DNA acted as the template from which TCR beta VDJ combination and CDR3 sequence profiling were carried out. Each CDR3 protein gets one entry after TCRdb re-called the reads with MiXCR. In the table there are 400,000 to 450,000 distinct CDR3 sequences, just under 70% of which are singletons. The source material was sorted CD4+, CD8+, or CD8+CD57+ T cells (not recorded which) from PBMCs. The receptors shown here come from a human donor in good health, serving as a control.

This chain connects TRBV7-9 to TRBJ2-3; 8 bases are shared with TRBD1. With V trimmed by 5 bases and J by 9 bases, 19 bases remained unmatched. CDR3 length equals 17 residues. The germline CDR1 and CDR2 sequences are SEHNR and FQNEAQ (reference sequence). The DNA of the CDR3 is TGTGCCAGCAGCCCCGCCCGTGAGACAGGGGACTCCTACACGCAGTATTTT. This gives the protein CASSPARETGDSYTQYF.

The V call is TRBV11-2, the J call TRBJ1-1; D ambiguous. The V end was cut by 6 bases, the J end by 11 bases, with 13 bases between. Germline-derived CDR1 and CDR2 are SGHAT and FQNNGV. This CDR3 has 11 residues. CDR3 amino acids: CASSPVKEAFF. The CDR3 bases are TGTGCCAGCAGTCCCGTTAAGGAGGCTTTCTTT. The entire variable domain, with the rest obtained from reference TRBV11-2 and TRBJ1-1, is as follows: EAGVAQSPRYKIIEKRQSVAFWCNPISGHATLYWYQQILGQGPKLLIQFQNNGVVDDSQLPKDRFSAERLKGVDSTLKIQPAKLEDSAVYLCASSPVKEAFFGQGTRLTVV.

The V and J genes are TRBV19 and TRBJ2-1; maybe TRBD2 (5 bases). The CDR3 loop spans 13 amino acids. Germline V lookup: CDR1 LNHDA, CDR2 SQIVND (reference sequence). V was cut by 5 bases and J by 4 bases, with 9 bases left in between. Here the CDR3 DNA reads TGTGCCAGTAGTGAGGGCGATTACAATGAGCAGTTCTTC. Amino acid sequence: CASSEGDYNEQFF.

In this sample, this clonotype turned up many times. The V call is TRBV5-1, the J call TRBJ1-3; weak D call: TRBD1 (5 bases). V was clipped by 0 bases and J by 0 bases, with 13 bases between them. Germline V gene sequence: CDR1 SGHRS, CDR2 YFSETQ. The CDR3 extends over 17 amino acids. The CDR3, as DNA: TGCGCCAGCAGCTTGGAGGCGCAGGGCTACTCTGGAAACACCATATATTTT. This encodes CASSLEAQGYSGNTIYF.

In its sample, this clonotype was seen a few times. The genes are TRBV10-3 and TRBJ2-5; no reliable D call. Trimming removed 10 bases at V and 5 bases at J, with 14 bases between. Germline V lookup: CDR1 ENHRY, CDR2 SYGVKD. The CDR3 has 12 amino acids. CDR3 in DNA: TGTGCCAGCAACCCGGACGCGGAGACCCAGTACTTC. Translation gives CASNPDAETQYF.

The V and J genes are TRBV19 and TRBJ1-1; possible D gene TRBD1, 5 bases. Trimming removed 3 bases at V and 1 base at J, with 9 bases between. CDR3 length equals 14 residues. CDR1 LNHDA and CDR2 SQIVND come from the germline V gene (reference sequence). The CDR3 region has the DNA TGTGCCAGTAGTATCGGGGGAGGGAACACTGAAGCTTTCTTT. It encodes CASSIGGGNTEAFF.

In regard to this clonotype: A much bigger clone sits one base away, suggesting this may be a read error. The genes are TRBV5-1 and TRBJ1-1, with unresolved D. Trimming took 5 bases from V and 7 from J, leaving 27 bases between them. The CDR3 length is 17 residues. Germline CDR1 reads SGHRS; CDR2 reads YFSETQ. CDR3 protein: CASSRQRGRAAPVEAFF. As DNA, the CDR3 is TGCGCCAGCAGTCGTCAACGAGGACGGGCGGCTCCCGTTGAAGCTTTCTTT.

V gene TRBV29-1 combines with J gene TRBJ2-7; no firm D call. The J call is uncertain, as TRBJ2-1 better fits the DNA end. Germline V gene sequence: CDR1 SQVTM, CDR2 ANQGSEA. The CDR3 has 12 amino acids. The CDR3 spells CSVGWVGYGQFF. In DNA, the CDR3 is TGCAGCGTTGGTTGGGTGGGCTATGGGCAGTTCTTC.

This clonotype was detected only once. The missing conserved phenylalanine or tryptophan at the end of this CDR3 makes a read error likely. The V and J genes are TRBV7-3 and TRBJ1-4; D unresolved. The V gene's germline CDR1 is SGHTA and CDR2 FQGTGA. The CDR3 covers 12 residues. The ends were cut back, 4 bases at V and 13 bases at J, with 13 bases in the middle. CDR3: CASSWIEGGLFL. DNA of the CDR3: TGTGCCAGCAGCTGGATCGAGGGAGGACTGTTTCTT.

V is TRBV7-3 and J is TRBJ2-7, with unresolved D. The CDR3 totals 14 residues. V lost 0 bases and J 11 bases, leaving 17 bases between the germline ends. Germline V gene data show CDR1 as SGHTA and CDR2 as FQGTGA. The CDR3 region has the DNA TGTGCCAGCAGCTTAACAGCAGGATCCTACGACAAGTACTTC. It is translated as CASSLTAGSYDKYF.

This clonotype was observed at least ten times. The chain uses TRBV12-5 and TRBJ1-6, with D uncertain. CDR1 is LGHNT and CDR2 is FRNRAP in the germline V gene. This CDR3 region has 16 residues. The V and J ends lost 3 bases and 0 bases respectively, with 9 bases between them. CDR3 loop: CASGFHRPSYNSPLHF. CDR3 coding DNA: TGTGCTAGTGGTTTTCATCGACCCTCCTATAATTCACCCCTCCACTTT.

In this sample, this clonotype turned up many times. The CDR3 sequence: CASSPGPITNYGYTF. The CDR3 nucleotides are TGTGCCAGCAGCCCAGGACCGATAACTAACTATGGCTACACCTTC. The V and J genes are TRBV12-3 or TRBV12-4 and TRBJ1-2; no clear D. The CDR3 contains 15 residues. V was shortened by 6 bases and J by 0 bases, with 14 bases between the two germline ends.

This clonotype occurred a few times. The chain has TRBV24-1 and TRBJ2-7; 12 bases agree with TRBD1. With V trimmed by 5 bases and J by 5 bases, 3 bases remained unmatched. The CDR3 covers 14 residues. Germline V gene data show CDR1 as KGHDR and CDR2 as SFDVKD. The CDR3 reads CATSAGTGGDEQYF. CDR3 nucleotide sequence: TGTGCCACCAGTGCCGGGACAGGGGGCGACGAGCAGTACTTC.